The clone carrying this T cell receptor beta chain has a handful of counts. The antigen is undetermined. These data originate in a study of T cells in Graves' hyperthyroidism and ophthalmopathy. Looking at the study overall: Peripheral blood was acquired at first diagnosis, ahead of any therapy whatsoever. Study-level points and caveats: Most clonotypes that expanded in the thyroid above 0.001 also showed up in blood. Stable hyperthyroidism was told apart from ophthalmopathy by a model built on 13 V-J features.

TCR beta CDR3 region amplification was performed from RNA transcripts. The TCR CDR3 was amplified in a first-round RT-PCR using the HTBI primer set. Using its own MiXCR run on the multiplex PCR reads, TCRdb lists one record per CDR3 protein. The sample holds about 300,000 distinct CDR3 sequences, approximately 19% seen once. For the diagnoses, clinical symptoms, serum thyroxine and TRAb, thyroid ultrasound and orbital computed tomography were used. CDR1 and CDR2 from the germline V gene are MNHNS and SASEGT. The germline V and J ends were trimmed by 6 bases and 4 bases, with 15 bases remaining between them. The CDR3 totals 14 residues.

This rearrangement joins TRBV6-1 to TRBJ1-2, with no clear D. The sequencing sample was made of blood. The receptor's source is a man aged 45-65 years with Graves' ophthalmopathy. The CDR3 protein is CASRRNERSYGYTF. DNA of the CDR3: TGTGCCAGCAGGAGGAACGAGAGGTCCTATGGCTACACCTTC.